The clone carrying this T cell receptor beta chain was seen just once. The germline V gene has CDR1 LNHNV and CDR2 YYDKDF (reference sequence). The CDR3 sequence is 17 residues long. V was pared by 0 bases and J by 6 bases, with 19 bases between. Authors' data handling: Researchers report that nucleated cell counts were estimated from reference gene primer amplification. Method: immunoSEQ multiplex PCR; TCRdb's copy keeps in-frame clones and lacks some. V, J and clone size were drawn from that table, and D and trimming were deduced from the DNA. This table holds about 130,000 clones, roughly 80% found once. The record originates from a study of blood T cell repertoires in COVID-19.

The chain links TRBV15 to TRBJ2-3, with D perhaps TRBD2 (6 bases). The receptor was derived from a woman aged 45-65 years with acute or convalescent COVID-19. The sample comprised peripheral blood. The DNA for the CDR3 is TGTGCCACCAGCAGAGAGTTGCGGGGTGTAACTTCCGATACGCAGTATTTT. It translates to CATSRELRGVTSDTQYF. Full variable domain (outside the CDR3, taken from reference TRBV15 and TRBJ2-3): DAMVIQNPRYQVTQFGKPVTLSCSQTLNHNVMYWYQQKSSQAPKLLFHYYDKDFNNEADTPDNFQSRRPNTSFCFLDIRSPGLGDTAMYLCATSRELRGVTSDTQYFGPGTRLTVL.